This entry is about one TCR beta chain. This entry comes from a study of patients and donors after allogeneic stem cell transplantation. TCRdb called the RT-PCR reads again in MiXCR, with one record for every CDR3 protein. The sample shows 800,000 to 1,000,000 distinct CDR3 sequences, approximately 18% of them seen only once. The sequenced sample was blood, either unsorted or a sorted T cell fraction (not recorded which). This receptor was obtained from a human donor who was either an allogeneic HSCT recipient or a stem cell or donor lymphocyte infusion donor (not recorded which). It is not recorded whose cells these are; they may come from a transplant donor.

The CDR3 DNA is TGTGCCAGCAGCTTAAGAGTGGTCACTGAAGCTTTCTTT. Translation: CASSLRVVTEAFF. The chain employs TRBV7-2 and TRBJ1-1; D remains unclear. The CDR3 runs 13 residues. CDR1 SGHTA and CDR2 FQGNSA come from the germline V gene. Trimming pared 2 bases from V and 4 bases from J, leaving 8 bases between.